Listed below are T cell receptor beta chains from one sample, sequenced in a study of cytomegalovirus exposure and HLA in healthy donors. Measured with immunoSEQ multiplex PCR; TCRdb has only the in-frame clones, and not every one. Among a few hundred thousand clones listed, around 80% were seen once. The sample was PBMCs. These receptor sequences come from a woman aged 55-69 years in good health and CMV-seropositive. CDR3s include the opening cysteine and the closing phenylalanine or tryptophan. The D gene is left open where the match is weak. A clone size is listed for some rows: how often the clone was seen (once, few, many), or a class if it is expanded.

-,TRBJ2-7,TRBV2,-,CASSEALGRVYEQYF,TGTGCCAGCAGTGAAGCGCTTGGCAGGGTATACGAGCAGTACTTC
-,TRBJ1-4,TRBV5-1,-,CASSLAVDEKLFF,TGCGCCAGCAGCTTGGCCGTTGATGAAAAACTGTTTTTT
once,TRBJ1-2,TRBV29-1,-,CSVQLLIQGYGYTF,TGCAGCGTTCAATTGCTCATACAGGGCTATGGCTACACCTTC
-,TRBJ1-2,TRBV28,-,CASSLPTETYGYTF,TGTGCCAGCAGTCTCCCGACAGAGACCTATGGCTACACCTTC
-,TRBJ2-5,TRBV5-6,TRBD2,CASTLTSGTETQYF,TGTGCCAGCACCTTGACTAGCGGGACAGAGACCCAGTACTTC
-,TRBJ2-7,TRBV12-2,-,CASRLASGDRGNYEQYF,TGTGCAAGTCGCTTAGCAAGTGGGGACAGGGGGAACTACGAGCAGTACTTC
-,TRBJ2-7,TRBV5-4,-,CASSLVASHEQYF,TGTGCCAGCAGCTTGGTGGCATCGCACGAGCAGTACTTC
-,TRBJ1-1,TRBV12-5,-,CASGFGGVNTEAFF,TGTGCTAGTGGTTTTGGAGGGGTGAACACTGAAGCTTTCTTT
-,TRBJ2-2,TRBV27,-,CASSLSQGAGELFF,TGTGCCAGCAGTCTGTCACAGGGAGCCGGGGAGCTGTTTTTT
-,TRBJ1-1,TRBV6-5,-,CASSYSTAVNTEAFF,TGTGCCAGCAGTTACTCGACAGCCGTGAACACTGAAGCTTTCTTT
-,TRBJ2-1,TRBV30,-,CAWSVGGHYNEQFF,TGTGCCTGGAGTGTTGGGGGCCATTACAATGAGCAGTTCTTC
once,TRBJ1-5,TRBV19,-,CASSMIALPNQPQHF,TGTGCCAGTAGTATGATTGCACTGCCTAATCAGCCCCAGCATTTT
-,TRBJ2-7,TRBV4-1,-,CASSQTGSYEQYF,TGCGCCAGCAGCCAAACGGGTTCCTACGAGCAGTACTTC
-,TRBJ2-1,TRBV7-3,TRBD1,CASSLTPYTGENEQFF,TGTGCCAGCAGCTTAACCCCCTACACAGGGGAGAATGAGCAGTTCTTC
-,TRBJ2-5,TRBV6-5,-,CASGYSRLAEETQYF,TGTGCCAGCGGTTACTCTAGGTTGGCGGAAGAGACCCAGTACTTC
-,TRBJ2-7,TRBV6-5,TRBD1,CASSYFTGARDEQYF,TGTGCCAGCAGTTACTTTACAGGGGCGCGCGACGAGCAGTACTTC
once,TRBJ1-2,TRBV2,TRBD1,CASSRTGPYGYTF,TGTGCCAGCAGCCGGACAGGGCCCTATGGCTACACCTTC
-,TRBJ2-7,TRBV2,-,CASSYYEQYF,TGTGCCAGCAGTTATTACGAGCAGTACTTC
-,TRBJ2-7,TRBV5-4,TRBD2,CASSTFSGGLSYEQYF,TGTGCCAGCAGCACCTTTAGCGGGGGCCTATCCTACGAGCAGTACTTC
-,TRBJ2-1,TRBV30,TRBD2,CARTLWGGDYNEQFF,TGTGCCCGGACGCTCTGGGGGGGGGACTACAATGAGCAGTTCTTC
-,TRBJ2-1,TRBV15,-,CATSRLETNEQFF,TGTGCCACCAGCAGATTAGAAACCAATGAGCAGTTCTTC
-,TRBJ2-3,TRBV4-1,-,CASSLVRTDTQYF,TGCGCCAGCAGCCTCGTTCGTACAGATACGCAGTATTTT